Following are 20 T cell receptor beta chains from one sample sequenced in a study of T-cell reconstitution after alpha-beta-depleted transplantation in children. Unique molecular identifiers were incorporated into the prepared TCRbeta library. TCRdb re-called the PCR reads through MiXCR, storing one row per CDR3 protein. The sample includes about a million distinct CDR3 sequences, about 29% seen only once; the top ten take approximately 30%. Sequenced material: PBMCs, mostly from graft donor cells, taken 360 days after TCRalphabeta/CD19-depleted stem cell transplant. The receptors shown here come from a boy in the first two years of life who had a stem cell transplant for SCID, so the T cells may come from the graft donor.

The rearrangement links TRBV29-1 to TRBJ1-2; D remains ambiguous. CDR3 length: 11 amino acids. V lost 7 bases to trimming and J lost 0 bases, with 6 bases between them. Germline lookup yields CDR1 SQVTM and CDR2 ANQGSEA. DNA of the CDR3: TGCAGCGGGGGTACTAACTATGGCTACACCTTC. Its protein product is CSGGTNYGYTF.

This chain connects TRBV18 to TRBJ1-2; 7 nucleotides match TRBD1. Germline CDR1 is KGHSH and CDR2 is LQKENI. The junction had 8 bases not matched to a gene; V was cut back by 4 bases and J by 9 bases. The CDR3 is 13 amino acids. CDR3 DNA: TGTGCCAGCTCACTAGACAGGGATGATCGCTACACCTTC. This translates into CASSLDRDDRYTF.

The CDR3 sequence is CSVGTGVTEQYF. The CDR3 DNA sequence: TGCAGCGTAGGGACAGGGGTAACCGAGCAGTACTTC. The chain employs TRBV29-1 and TRBJ2-7; 10 nucleotides agree with TRBD1. This CDR3 has 12 amino acids. With 6 bases clipped from V and 6 bases from J, the junction kept 5 bases outside the gene matches. CDR1 SQVTM and CDR2 ANQGSEA come from the germline V gene.

There are a few counts of this clonotype. The V call is TRBV4-1, the J call TRBJ2-7; D uncertain. Germline CDR1 and CDR2: MGHRA and YSYEKL. CDR3 length equals 15 residues. The V gene lost 2 bases and the J gene lost 6 bases, with 17 bases spanning the gap. In nucleotides, the CDR3 is TGCGCCAGCAGCCAACCCGACTGGAATTCGGGCGAGCAGTACTTC. Protein: CASSQPDWNSGEQYF.

The chain uses TRBV29-1 and TRBJ2-5, with D tentatively TRBD2 (5 bases). Between the trimmed V and J ends, which lost 7 bases and 5 bases, there was a span of 14 bases. Germline assignment: CDR1 SQVTM and CDR2 ANQGSEA. This CDR3 has 12 amino acids. In DNA, the CDR3 is TGCAGCGCATTGGACCGCGGGGAGACCCAGTACTTC. Translation gives CSALDRGETQYF.

This clonotype was observed a few times. The chain uses TRBV5-1 and TRBJ2-3, with 9 bases aligning to TRBD2. Germline V gene sequence: CDR1 SGHRS, CDR2 YFSETQ. There are 15 residues in the CDR3. The V and J ends lost 4 bases and 4 bases, in that order; junction bases with no gene match: 7. The CDR3 is CASSPGLAKADTQYF. CDR3 nucleotides: TGCGCCAGCAGCCCAGGACTAGCGAAGGCAGATACGCAGTATTTT.

V and J are TRBV4-3 and TRBJ2-5; tentative D call: TRBD2 (6 bases). This CDR3 comprises 16 residues. The V end lost 0 bases, the J end lost 2 bases, and 13 bases lay between the germline ends. Germline CDR1 reads LGHNA; CDR2 reads YSLEER. The CDR3 nucleotides read TGCGCCAGCAGCCAAGAGTATAGCGGTACGCAAGAGACCCAGTACTTC. Its protein is CASSQEYSGTQETQYF.

The chain has TRBV15 and TRBJ1-6; D is unclear. The CDR3 spans 13 residues. Germline-derived CDR1 and CDR2 are LNHNV and YYDKDF (reference sequence). V was shortened by 0 bases and J by 10 bases, with 7 bases between the two germline ends. As DNA, the CDR3 is TGTGCCACCAGCAGAGATTGGAAATCACCCCTCCACTTT. This encodes CATSRDWKSPLHF.

This clonotype has more than one count but fewer than ten. This chain uses TRBV20-1 with TRBJ2-7; 10 bases are a match to TRBD2. Germline CDR1 and CDR2: DFQATT and SNEGSKA (reference sequence). This CDR3 region has 15 residues. V gave up 3 bases and J gave up 0 bases; unmatched junction bases: 5. CDR3 loop: CSASSGGAYSYEQYF. CDR3 bases: TGCAGTGCTAGCAGCGGGGGGGCCTACTCCTACGAGCAGTACTTC.

The chain recombines TRBV6-1 with TRBJ2-5; D ambiguous. Germline V gene data show CDR1 as MNHNS and CDR2 as SASEGT. V was shortened by 6 bases and J by 5 bases, with 16 bases between the two germline ends. There are 14 residues in the CDR3. In DNA form, the CDR3 reads TGTGCCAGCAGGGCAGGCGGTAAATCGGAGACCCAGTACTTC. Translation: CASRAGGKSETQYF.

The chain joins TRBV5-1 to TRBJ2-3, with unresolved D. V was pared by 0 bases and J by 6 bases, with 8 bases between. Germline-derived CDR1 and CDR2 are SGHRS and YFSETQ. This CDR3 is built from 13 residues. CDR3 amino acids: CASSLGPEDTQYF. As DNA, the CDR3 is TGCGCCAGCAGCTTGGGGCCCGAGGATACGCAGTATTTT.

The table lists this clonotype with a few counts. The chain joins TRBV5-1 to TRBJ1-1; 9 bases agree with TRBD1. The germline V gene has CDR1 SGHRS and CDR2 YFSETQ. J gave up 6 bases and V 4 bases, and 4 bases lay outside the gene matches. The CDR3 spans 13 residues. The CDR3 DNA reads TGCGCCAGCAGCCGGGGACAGGGCTCTGAAGCTTTCTTT. Its protein is CASSRGQGSEAFF.

The chain joins TRBV29-1 to TRBJ1-1; the match to TRBD1 covers 8 bases. J lost 0 bases, V lost 6 bases, and 6 bases had no gene match. Germline CDR1 and CDR2: SQVTM and ANQGSEA. The CDR3 contains 14 residues. CDR3 in DNA: TGCAGCGTACGGGACAGGATTATGAACACTGAAGCTTTCTTT. Translating gives CSVRDRIMNTEAFF.

The V gene is TRBV6-5, the J gene TRBJ2-5, with D unresolved. Trimming took 0 bases from V and 2 from J, leaving 7 bases between them. The CDR3 contains 14 residues. The germline CDR1 and CDR2 sequences are MNHEY and SVGAGI. CDR3 in DNA: TGTGCCAGCAGTTACTCAGCTAGACAAGAGACCCAGTACTTC. This gives the protein CASSYSARQETQYF.

The J gene is TRBJ2-7, the V gene TRBV20-1; 11 nucleotides match TRBD2. V lost 3 bases to trimming and J lost 3 bases; unmatched junction nucleotides: 4. The germline V gene has CDR1 DFQATT and CDR2 SNEGSKA (reference sequence). The length of the CDR3 is 14 residues. For the CDR3, the DNA is TGCAGTGCTAGCCCCCTAGCGGGGGGCTACGAGCAGTACTTC. Translating gives CSASPLAGGYEQYF.

V usage is TRBV20-1 and J usage is TRBJ2-2, with 7 bases lining up with TRBD1. The CDR3 runs 15 residues. V shed 0 bases and J 3 bases; nucleotides not matched to a gene: 4. Germline lookup yields CDR1 DFQATT and CDR2 SNEGSKA (reference sequence). This CDR3 is CSARELDRYTGELFF. DNA of the CDR3: TGCAGTGCTAGAGAATTGGACAGGTACACCGGGGAGCTGTTTTTT.

The chain employs TRBV5-1 and TRBJ2-2; the D gene is possibly TRBD1 (5 bases). The CDR3 is 16 amino acids. V gave up 0 bases and J gave up 1 base, with 10 bases separating them. Germline V lookup: CDR1 SGHRS, CDR2 YFSETQ. The CDR3 nucleotides read TGCGCCAGCAGCTTGGGCCTTAGGGGGAACACCGGGGAGCTGTTTTTT. Amino acids: CASSLGLRGNTGELFF.

This sequence joins TRBV10-3 and TRBJ2-5; TRBD1 agrees at 10 bases. CDR3 size: 14 residues. Germline V gives CDR1 ENHRY, CDR2 SYGVKD. J gave up 4 bases and V 4 bases, and 3 bases lay outside the gene matches. In DNA, the CDR3 is TGTGCCATCAGTGCGACAGGGGGCGCAGAGACCCAGTACTTC. Its translation: CAISATGGAETQYF.

This clonotype turned up a few times. J is TRBJ2-3 and V is TRBV20-1; 10 bases match TRBD2. V lost 3 bases and J lost 7; bases outside the gene matches: 10. CDR3 size: 15 residues. Looked up from germline, CDR1 is DFQATT and CDR2 is SNEGSKA (reference sequence). The CDR3 protein is CSASPLAGAEYTQYF. The CDR3 DNA reads as TGCAGTGCTAGCCCCCTAGCGGGGGCGGAGTATACGCAGTATTTT.

The gene calls are TRBV4-1 and TRBJ2-1; 7 nucleotides line up with TRBD2. Germline loops: CDR1 MGHRA, CDR2 YSYEKL. CDR3 length equals 14 residues. The junction had 7 bases not matched to a gene; V was cut back by 7 bases and J by 4 bases. DNA of the CDR3: TGCGCCAGCACCCCGACTAGCCCGTACAATGAGCAGTTCTTC. This gives the protein CASTPTSPYNEQFF.